This T cell receptor (beta chain) was documented in a study of PD-L1 blockade in urothelial cancer. About the study: Patients started atezolizumab around 2014, 1,200 mg intravenously every 3 weeks. Male patients with bladder-origin urothelial cancer numbered about 90% of the roughly 29.

Every PCR received spiked-in synthetic TCR analog templates. Assay used: immunoSEQ multiplex PCR; TCRdb lists only in-frame clones, some missing. Counted here are about 120,000 clones, 86% occurring once; the ten biggest clones make up roughly 2.4%. The time point denotes: peripheral blood 6 weeks after treatment start. The number of samples from each patient was between 1 and 8, taken pretreatment and on-treatment. This CDR3 contains 16 residues. Germline CDR1 is SNHLY and CDR2 is FYNNEI. Losses at the gene ends were 7 bases for V and 0 bases for J; bases not matched to a gene: 9. This material consisted of PBMCs, taken around atezolizumab (anti-PD-L1) treatment. This rearrangement joins TRBV2 to TRBJ1-2, with 9 bases matching TRBD1. This sequence was found in a man aged 50 to 60 with urothelial cancer. As DNA, the CDR3 is TGTGCCAGCAAACCCCGGACAGGGGAAGCTAACTATGGCTACACCTTC. Its translation is CASKPRTGEANYGYTF.